Many counts were recorded for the clone carrying this T cell receptor beta chain. Its cognate antigen is unknown. The CDR3 runs to 15 residues. V shed 4 bases and J 4 bases; nucleotides not matched to a gene: 10. Germline CDR1 SGHRS, CDR2 YFSETQ. These data are taken from a study of T-cell memory formation after mild COVID-19. General study points: Mainly in CM and EM were contracting CD4+ clones; CD8+ were in EMRA.

TCRdb fed the 5' RACE reads into MiXCR, producing one record per CDR3 protein. The top ten hold 22% of the sample, which has approximately 260,000 distinct CDR3 sequences, approximately 15% seen once. What was sequenced was PBMCs or a T cell subset sorted from them (not recorded which). The clonotype comes from a man aged 18 to 29 who had mild COVID-19 (a few samples of this study predate the infection). Cell type and time point are not known. The rearrangement joins TRBV5-1 to TRBJ1-1; 7 bases are a match to TRBD1. For the CDR3, the DNA is TGCGCCAGCAGCCCTCCGAGACAGGGAGGCACTGAAGCTTTCTTT. Translation gives CASSPPRQGGTEAFF.